Below are 11 T cell receptor beta chains sequenced from a single sample in a study of cytomegalovirus exposure and HLA in healthy donors. PCR involved 60 Vbeta and 13 Jbeta primers. Libraries were prepared by immunoSEQ multiplex PCR; TCRdb keeps only in-frame clonotypes and omits some of them. Found here are 45,000 to 65,000 clones, over 60% of them singletons; the top ten hold about 3%. Sequenced material: PBMCs. The receptors were sampled from a woman aged 40 to 50 in good health and CMV-seropositive.

To note about this clone: Relative to the germline gene, one junction end is altered; a read error may explain this. This sequence joins TRBV25-1 and TRBJ1-1; D unresolved. From germline, CDR1 is MGHDK and CDR2 SYGVNS. The CDR3 consists of 13 residues. In DNA form, the CDR3 reads TGTGCCAACGCGTCGGTCGGGGATACTGTAGCTTTCTTT. Protein: CANASVGDTVAFF.

The chain recombines TRBV4-3 with TRBJ2-3, with TRBD2 matching 7 bases. J lost 7 bases, V lost 4 bases, and 14 bases had no gene match. CDR3 length: 16 amino acids. CDR1 is LGHNA and CDR2 is YSLEER in the germline V gene. In nucleotides, the CDR3 is TGCGCCAGCAGCCGCGATAGGGCTAGCGGAGGGAATACGCAGTATTTT. Translated: CASSRDRASGGNTQYF.

By its share, this clone is medium-sized (0.01 to 0.1%). The chain is built from TRBV7-9 and TRBJ1-3, with D possibly matching TRBD1 (5 bases). CDR1 and CDR2 (germline): SEHNR, FQNEAQ (reference sequence). The CDR3 totals 16 residues. V was shortened by 1 base and J by 3 bases, with 13 bases between the two germline ends. This CDR3 reads CASSLVAGRDGNTIYF. The DNA for the CDR3 is TGTGCCAGCAGCTTAGTTGCGGGGCGCGATGGAAACACCATATATTTT.

The rearrangement uses TRBV5-1 and TRBJ2-7; TRBD2 is a possible D gene (5 bases). CDR3 length: 12 amino acids. V was shortened by 4 bases and J by 7 bases, with 12 bases between the two germline ends. In germline, CDR1 is SGHRS, CDR2 YFSETQ. The CDR3 bases are TGCGCCAGCAGCCCCACTAGGGAAGAGCAGTACTTC. Protein product: CASSPTREEQYF.

The CDR3 here is CASSEKADTGELFF. As DNA, the CDR3 is TGTGCCAGCAGTGAAAAGGCGGACACCGGGGAGCTGTTTTTT. This chain connects TRBV6-1 to TRBJ2-2; D gene ambiguous. The germline V gene has CDR1 MNHNS and CDR2 SASEGT. The CDR3 loop spans 14 amino acids. The V end lost 2 bases, the J end lost 3 bases, and 7 bases lay between the germline ends.

The V gene is TRBV5-1, the J gene TRBJ2-3; D is ambiguous. CDR3 length: 13 amino acids. The V end was cut by 5 bases, the J end by 0 bases, with 7 bases between. Per the germline V gene, CDR1 is SGHRS and CDR2 is YFSETQ. The CDR3 DNA is TGCGCCAGCAGGGCTGCTAGCACAGATACGCAGTATTTT. Translated: CASRAASTDTQYF.

The J gene is TRBJ1-2, the V gene TRBV29-1, with 8 bases identical to TRBD1. Germline CDR1 SQVTM, CDR2 ANQGSEA. V shed 5 bases and J 2 bases; nucleotides not matched to a gene: 10. The CDR3 runs to 15 residues. The CDR3 DNA follows: TGCAGCGTTAAAAAAGGGACAGGTTCCAACTATGGCTACACCTTC. It yields the protein CSVKKGTGSNYGYTF. The full variable domain, completed using reference TRBV29-1 and TRBJ1-2, is SAVISQKPSRDICQRGTSLTIQCQVDSQVTMMFWYRQQPGQSLTLIATANQGSEATYESGFVIDKFPISRPNLTFSTLTVSNMSPEDSSIYLCSVKKGTGSNYGYTFGSGTRLTVV.

This chain links TRBV19 with TRBJ1-2; tentative D call: TRBD1 (5 bases). There are 11 residues in the CDR3. Trimming removed 7 bases at V and 4 bases at J, with 7 bases between. From germline, CDR1 is LNHDA and CDR2 SQIVND (reference sequence). The CDR3 nucleotides read TGTGCCAGTAATCAGGGCTATGGCTACACCTTC. This codes for CASNQGYGYTF.

This clone showed up just once. This chain uses TRBV6-1 with TRBJ2-7, with a possible D match to TRBD2 (6 bases). Germline V gene sequence: CDR1 MNHNS, CDR2 SASEGT. The CDR3 covers 14 residues. V was cut by 2 bases and J by 0 bases, with 8 bases left in between. The CDR3 protein is CASSEIGSSYEQYF. CDR3 nucleotides: TGTGCCAGCAGTGAAATCGGGAGCTCCTACGAGCAGTACTTC.

The gene calls are TRBV9 and TRBJ2-1; tentatively, D is TRBD2 (6 bases). V was clipped by 4 bases and J by 0 bases, with 11 bases between them. CDR1 is SGDLS and CDR2 is YYNGEE in the germline V gene. The CDR3 length is 15 residues. Here the CDR3 DNA reads TGTGCCAGCAGCAAAGGGAGGAGCTCCTACAATGAGCAGTTCTTC. It specifies CASSKGRSSYNEQFF.

The chain combines TRBV7-2 with TRBJ2-2; D ambiguous. The CDR3 totals 15 residues. Germline CDR1 reads SGHTA; CDR2 reads FQGNSA. With 5 bases removed from V and 1 base from J, the gap between germline ends came to 11 bases. CDR3 DNA sequence: TGTGCCAGCAGCCCCAGCGTCTTGAACACCGGGGAGCTGTTTTTT. Protein sequence: CASSPSVLNTGELFF.